The next 29 T cell receptor beta chains were all read from a single sample in a study of blood T cell repertoires in COVID-19. Only in-frame clones appear in the TCRdb table, and some are missing; sequencing was by immunoSEQ multiplex PCR. The sample lists about 300,000 clones; more than 70% were seen once. The specimen sequenced was peripheral blood. Receptors originate from a woman younger than 45 with COVID-19, enrolled during active disease.

This rearrangement joins TRBV2 to TRBJ1-2, with 9 bases fitting TRBD1. CDR3 length: 13 residues. The trim removed 8 bases at V and 8 bases at J, leaving 9 bases unmatched. The germline V gene has CDR1 SNHLY and CDR2 FYNNEI. The CDR3 DNA is TGTGCCAGCCGTCCGGGACAGGGTCGAGGCTACACCTTC. This translates into CASRPGQGRGYTF.

This clone was observed a single time. The CDR3 DNA is TGTGCCAGTAGGCGGACAGGCGATAACTATGGCTACACCTTC. Translation: CASRRTGDNYGYTF. The genes are TRBV19 and TRBJ1-2, with 7 bases identical to TRBD1. V lost 6 bases, J lost 1 base, and 5 bases stayed unmatched. In germline, CDR1 is LNHDA, CDR2 SQIVND (reference sequence). The CDR3 covers 14 residues. Full variable domain (rest looked up from reference TRBV19 and TRBJ1-2): DGGITQSPKYLFRKEGQNVTLSCEQNLNHDAMYWYRQDPGQGLRLIYYSQIVNDFQKGDIAEGYSVSREKKESFPLTVTSAQKNPTAFYLCASRRTGDNYGYTFGSGTRLTVV.

The chain is built from TRBV6-6 and TRBJ1-1; 11 nucleotides match TRBD1. Germline V gene data show CDR1 as MNHNY and CDR2 as SVGAGI (reference sequence). This CDR3 region has 14 residues. Germline trimming cut 0 bases from V and 6 bases from J; bases unmatched to any gene: 0. In nucleotides, the CDR3 is TGTGCCAGCAGTTACTCGGGACAGGGGGCTGAAGCTTTCTTT. It yields the protein CASSYSGQGAEAFF.

The chain uses TRBV10-1 and TRBJ2-6; 7 bases line up with TRBD1. V shed 6 bases, J shed 0 bases, and the junction held 2 bases outside the gene matches. Germline V gene sequence: CDR1 WNHNN, CDR2 SYGVQD (reference sequence). This CDR3 comprises 15 residues. The CDR3 region has the DNA TGCGCCAGCAGAGGGACAGCCTCTGGGGCCAACGTCCTGACTTTC. It is translated as CASRGTASGANVLTF.

The chain uses TRBV10-2 and TRBJ2-5, with D uncertain. Germline CDR1 reads WSHSY; CDR2 reads SAAADI. This CDR3 is built from 12 residues. The V end was cut by 8 bases, the J end by 5 bases, with 12 bases between. The CDR3 DNA sequence: TGCGCCAGCGGGTCGGGTTTGGAGACCCAGTACTTC. This encodes CASGSGLETQYF.

The gene calls are TRBV3-1 (or the pseudogene TRBV3-2) and TRBJ1-2; TRBD1 is a possible D gene (5 bases). The germline gives CDR1 LGHDT, CDR2 YNNKEL (reference sequence). V was trimmed by 0 bases and J by 0 bases, leaving 8 bases between them. The CDR3 consists of 15 residues. The CDR3 reads CASSQEYRPNYGYTF. In DNA, the CDR3 is TGTGCCAGCAGCCAAGAGTACAGGCCTAACTATGGCTACACCTTC.

The CDR3 region has the DNA TGCGCCAGCAGTCGTGTTGCGGCCTCTGGAAACACCATATATTTT. It specifies CASSRVAASGNTIYF. This chain connects TRBV5-1 to TRBJ1-3; no clear D. The germline CDR1 and CDR2 sequences are SGHRS and YFSETQ. The V and J ends lost 5 bases and 0 bases respectively, with 12 bases between them. CDR3 length: 15 amino acids.

This CDR3 reads CASSLGGGRLGKEAFF. CDR3 bases: TGTGCCAGCAGCTTAGGAGGAGGCCGCCTGGGCAAGGAAGCTTTCTTT. The V and J genes are TRBV7-8 and TRBJ1-1; D unresolved. This CDR3 region has 16 residues. Germline V gives CDR1 SGHVS, CDR2 FQNEAQ. Trimming cost V 1 base and J 8 bases, with 20 bases left between them. Based on the CDR3 plus reference TRBV7-8 and TRBJ1-1, the full variable domain is GAGVSQSPRYKVAKRGQDVALRCDPISGHVSLFWYQQALGQGPEFLTYFQNEAQLDKSGLPSDRFFAERPEGSVSTLKIQRTQQEDSAVYLCASSLGGGRLGKEAFFGQGTRLTVV.

This chain links TRBV30 with TRBJ1-2; the D is unclear. Trimming shortened V by 6 bases and J by 5 bases, and 7 bases separated the two germline ends. The V gene's germline CDR1 is GTSNPN and CDR2 SVGIG (reference sequence). The CDR3 is made up of 10 amino acids. In DNA, the CDR3 is TGTGCCTGTCGGGGATATGGCTACACCTTC. This encodes CACRGYGYTF.

The chain uses TRBV24-1 and TRBJ2-5, with TRBD2 identical over 8 bases. CDR1 is KGHDR and CDR2 is SFDVKD in the germline V gene. CDR3 length equals 15 residues. Trimming cost V 2 bases and J 3 bases; bases outside gene matches: 4. The CDR3 sequence is CATSDSGTSKETQYF. CDR3 nucleotide sequence: TGTGCCACCAGTGATTCCGGGACTAGTAAAGAGACCCAGTACTTC.

The rearrangement uses TRBV10-1 and TRBJ2-5; D is possibly TRBD1 (5 bases). Trimming shortened V by 2 bases and J by 2 bases, and 12 bases separated the two germline ends. CDR3 length: 15 residues. Germline lookup yields CDR1 WNHNN and CDR2 SYGVQD (reference sequence). The CDR3 reads CASSETREFQETQYF. In DNA form, the CDR3 reads TGCGCCAGCAGTGAGACCAGGGAATTTCAAGAGACCCAGTACTTC.

In the case of this clone: Distinct nucleotide sequences in the sample also encode this CDR3. This chain uses TRBV7-9 with TRBJ1-1; TRBD1 is a possible D gene (5 bases). CDR1 is SEHNR, CDR2 FQNEAQ, per germline (reference sequence). V was pared by 1 base and J by 5 bases, with 11 bases between. The CDR3 contains 14 residues. The CDR3 DNA reads TGTGCCAGCAGCTTAGAAGCGGGGGGTACTGAAGCTTTCTTT. Its translation: CASSLEAGGTEAFF.

This clone has more than one count but fewer than ten. V gene TRBV3-1 (or the pseudogene TRBV3-2) combines with J gene TRBJ1-1, with a possible D match to TRBD1 (5 bases). V gave up 0 bases and J gave up 4 bases, with 12 bases separating them. The germline CDR1 and CDR2 sequences are LGHDT and YNNKEL (reference sequence). This CDR3 region has 15 residues. CDR3 DNA: TGTGCCAGCAGCCAAGAATCTGGAGGGGCCACTGAAGCTTTCTTT. Its translation is CASSQESGGATEAFF.

The V gene is TRBV14, the J gene TRBJ2-7; the match to TRBD1 covers 7 bases. The CDR3 is 17 amino acids. The V gene end was trimmed by 4 bases and the J gene end by 0 bases; junction bases not matched to a gene: 12. From germline, CDR1 is SGHDN and CDR2 FVKESK. The CDR3 protein is CASSREDRASYSYEQYV. The CDR3 DNA reads TGTGCCAGCAGCCGAGAAGACAGGGCCTCTTACTCCTACGAGCAGTACGTC.

This clone was observed a few times. This chain links TRBV7-9 with TRBJ1-3; 7 bases align to TRBD1. Unmatched junction bases numbered 5, after V lost 5 bases and J lost 4 bases. The CDR3 extends over 14 amino acids. Germline V gene data show CDR1 as SEHNR and CDR2 as FQNEAQ (reference sequence). The CDR3 region is CASSVQGGGNTIYF. For the CDR3, the DNA is TGTGCCAGCAGCGTCCAGGGGGGAGGAAACACCATATATTTT.

This chain uses TRBV9 with TRBJ2-2, with unresolved D. Germline V gene lookup returns CDR1 SGDLS and CDR2 YYNGEE. Trimming left V 0 bases short and J 6 bases short, with 6 bases between. The CDR3 sequence is 13 residues long. Written as DNA, the CDR3 is TGTGCCAGCAGCGTAGTCCTGTCCGGGGAGCTGTTTTTT. Its protein is CASSVVLSGELFF.

The CDR3 DNA reads TGTGCCAGTATAGCGGCAGGGTTGGACACCGGGGAGCTGTTTTTT. Amino acid sequence: CASIAAGLDTGELFF. The chain couples TRBV19 to TRBJ2-2; TRBD2 might be the D (6 bases). Germline CDR1 and CDR2: LNHDA and SQIVND (reference sequence). Trimming removed 7 bases from V and 3 bases from J, with 15 bases in between. The CDR3 loop spans 15 amino acids.

The chain links TRBV28 to TRBJ1-5; a weak D match, TRBD1 (5 bases). The CDR3 totals 14 residues. The V end lost 6 bases, the J end lost 4 bases, and 13 bases lay between the germline ends. Germline V gene sequence: CDR1 MDHEN, CDR2 SYDVKM. The CDR3 DNA is TGTGCCAGCAGGGACCGGGGGGGGAATCAGCCCCAGCATTTT. Amino acid sequence: CASRDRGGNQPQHF. Supplemented by reference TRBV28 and TRBJ1-5, the full variable domain reads DVKVTQSSRYLVKRTGEKVFLECVQDMDHENMFWYRQDPGLGLRLIYFSYDVKMKEKGDIPEGYSVSREKKERFSLILESASTNQTSMYLCASRDRGGNQPQHFGDGTRLSIL.

This clone came up once. The genes are TRBV7-9 and TRBJ1-2, with TRBD1 matching 9 bases. Unmatched junction bases numbered 6, after V lost 4 bases and J lost 3 bases. This CDR3 spans 15 amino acids. From germline, CDR1 is SEHNR and CDR2 FQNEAQ (reference sequence). The CDR3 sequence: CASSYPGDRDYGYTF. CDR3 DNA: TGTGCCAGCAGCTACCCCGGGGACAGGGACTATGGCTACACCTTC.

The chain has TRBV5-1 and TRBJ2-7; 11 positions match TRBD2. Trimming at V came to 1 base and at J to 2 bases, leaving 2 bases not matched to a gene. CDR1 SGHRS and CDR2 YFSETQ come from the germline V gene. The CDR3 has 15 amino acids. This CDR3 reads CASSLISGGAYEQYV. The CDR3, as DNA: TGCGCCAGCAGCTTGATTAGCGGGGGGGCCTACGAGCAGTACGTC.

This clone came up once. The chain carries TRBV7-8 and TRBJ1-2; tentatively, D is TRBD1 (6 bases). Deletions cut 4 bases from V and 4 bases from J, with 22 bases between. In germline, CDR1 is SGHVS, CDR2 FQNEAQ. This CDR3 comprises 17 residues. The CDR3 spells CASSSTQNRGNFYGYTF. In DNA form, the CDR3 reads TGTGCCAGCAGCTCTACACAAAATAGGGGGAATTTCTATGGCTACACCTTC.

The chain is built from TRBV2 and TRBJ1-2; 9 bases align to TRBD1. Trimming took 5 bases from V and 5 from J; bases not matched to a gene: 9. The CDR3 is 15 residues long. Germline V gene lookup returns CDR1 SNHLY and CDR2 FYNNEI. The CDR3 nucleotides read TGTGCCAGCAGTCTCGCCGGGACAGGGACGTATGGCTACACCTTC. Amino acid sequence: CASSLAGTGTYGYTF. Full variable domain (missing parts from reference TRBV2 and TRBJ1-2): EPEVTQTPSHQVTQMGQEVILRCVPISNHLYFYWYRQILGQKVEFLVSFYNNEISEKSEIFDDQFSVERPDGSNFTLKIRSTKLEDSAMYFCASSLAGTGTYGYTFGSGTRLTVV.

This rearrangement joins TRBV3-1 (or the pseudogene TRBV3-2) to TRBJ2-5, with D uncertain. With 4 bases removed from V and 1 base from J, the gap between germline ends came to 13 bases. Germline V lookup: CDR1 LGHDT, CDR2 YNNKEL (reference sequence). The CDR3 covers 15 residues. The CDR3 spells CASSLWSRPQETQYF. The CDR3 coding sequence is TGTGCCAGCAGCCTCTGGTCGCGGCCCCAAGAGACCCAGTACTTC.

The chain couples TRBV5-8 to TRBJ1-2; 7 nucleotides agree with TRBD1. This CDR3 contains 19 residues. Germline CDR1 reads SGHTS; CDR2 reads YDEGEE. Trimming removed 2 bases from V and 0 bases from J; junction bases left unmatched: 16. The CDR3 DNA reads TGTGCCAGCAGCTTTTCTTTTAAGACAGGGTGGGGAGCTAACTATGGCTACACCTTC. It encodes CASSFSFKTGWGANYGYTF.

The chain carries TRBV5-8 and TRBJ1-2; D perhaps matches TRBD1 (5 bases). This CDR3 has 17 residues. Germline values: CDR1 SGHTS, CDR2 YDEGEE. Trimming left V 0 bases short and J 3 bases short, with 18 bases between. The DNA for the CDR3 is TGTGCCAGCAGCTTGGTTCTCTCGGCAGGGCAGTACTATGGCTACACCTTC. Its protein product is CASSLVLSAGQYYGYTF.

This chain uses TRBV2 with TRBJ1-1; a weak D match, TRBD1 (6 bases). The length of the CDR3 is 13 residues. Germline-derived CDR1 and CDR2 are SNHLY and FYNNEI. The V gene lost 4 bases and the J gene lost 2 bases, with 8 bases spanning the gap. The CDR3 loop is CASSVGQNTEAFF. In DNA, the CDR3 is TGTGCCAGCAGTGTGGGACAAAACACTGAAGCTTTCTTT.

The chain joins TRBV10-3 to TRBJ2-1; 10 bases agree with TRBD2. In germline, CDR1 is ENHRY, CDR2 SYGVKD. The CDR3 sequence is 15 residues long. V was clipped by 5 bases and J by 5 bases; unmatched bases: 6. CDR3 in amino acids: CAISILAGDDNEQFF. DNA of the CDR3: TGTGCCATCAGTATCCTAGCGGGGGACGACAATGAGCAGTTCTTC.

The V gene is TRBV7-7, the J gene TRBJ2-2; D uncertain. The V gene's germline CDR1 is SSHAT and CDR2 FNYEAQ (reference sequence). The CDR3 consists of 12 residues. The V gene lost 10 bases and the J gene lost 6 bases, with 12 bases spanning the gap. CDR3 amino acids: CATPGPPGELFF. CDR3 DNA: TGTGCCACCCCTGGCCCACCCGGGGAGCTGTTTTTT.

The chain combines TRBV9 with TRBJ2-1; the match to TRBD1 covers 7 bases. This CDR3 comprises 15 residues. The germline V gene encodes CDR1 SGDLS and CDR2 YYNGEE. V shed 1 base, J shed 4 bases, and the junction held 5 bases outside the gene matches. The CDR3 here is CASSVPGQPYNEQFF. In DNA, the CDR3 is TGTGCCAGCAGCGTACCGGGACAGCCGTACAATGAGCAGTTCTTC.